The 18 T cell receptor beta chains presented below share a single source sample, sequenced in a study of tumor-infiltrating lymphocytes in localized non-small cell lung cancer. Sequencing was performed with immunoSEQ multiplex PCR; in TCRdb, only in-frame clones are kept and a portion is missing. The sample has around 10,000 clones; around 72% are singletons. Input material: lung tumor tissue. The receptors were gathered from a human donor with non-small cell lung cancer.

With regard to this clone: Relative to the germline gene, one junction end is altered; a read error may explain this. This sequence joins TRBV7-2 and TRBJ1-5, with 8 bases fitting TRBD1. CDR1 is SGHTA, CDR2 FQGNSA, per germline. This CDR3 contains 12 residues. The CDR3 nucleotides read TGTGCCAGCAGCTTAATGGGACAGGATATCTATTTT. It is translated as CASSLMGQDIYF. Together with reference TRBV7-2 and TRBJ1-5, the CDR3 gives the full variable domain: GAGVSQSPSNKVTEKGKDVELRCDPISGHTALYWYRQSLGQGLEFLIYFQGNSAPDKSGLPSDRFSAERTGGSVSTLTIQRTQQEDSAVYLCASSLMGQDIYFGDGTRLSIL.

By its share, this clone is medium-sized (0.01 to 0.1%). The V call is TRBV1, the J call TRBJ2-3; the D call TRBD2 from the table was never checked on the DNA. TRBV1 is annotated as a pseudogene. The CDR3 loop spans 15 amino acids. The CDR3 coding sequence is TGCACCAGCAGCCGCCCGGGGGGAGGTACAGATACGCAGTATTTT. Its translation: CTSSRPGGGTDTQYF.

This clone was recorded only once. V gene TRBV18 combines with J gene TRBJ2-1; no firm D call. The CDR3 loop spans 14 amino acids. Germline lookup yields CDR1 KGHSH and CDR2 LQKENI. Deletions cut 2 bases from V and 5 bases from J, with 10 bases between. CDR3 protein: CASSPAAVDNEQFF. CDR3 in DNA: TGTGCCAGCTCACCAGCTGCGGTAGACAATGAGCAGTTCTTC.

The chain employs TRBV15 and TRBJ1-1, with 7 bases aligning to TRBD1. The CDR3 has 13 residues. CDR1 LNHNV and CDR2 YYDKDF come from the germline V gene (reference sequence). The trim removed 2 bases at V and 6 bases at J, leaving 3 bases unmatched. CDR3 bases: TGTGCCACCAGCAGACAGGGGGATGCTGAAGCTTTCTTT. It yields the protein CATSRQGDAEAFF.

The chain uses TRBV6-5 and TRBJ2-1; 8 nucleotides align to TRBD1. The ends lost 2 bases at V and 8 bases at J; junction bases unmatched: 11. This CDR3 has 16 residues. CDR1 and CDR2 (germline): MNHEY, SVGAGI. CDR3: CASSYAPGTGWDEQFF. CDR3 in DNA: TGTGCCAGCAGTTACGCACCCGGGACAGGTTGGGATGAGCAGTTCTTC.

This clone occurred a few times. The genes are TRBV29-1 and TRBJ2-3; 8 bases map to TRBD2. Germline CDR1 is SQVTM and CDR2 is ANQGSEA. The V segment lost 3 bases and the J segment 2 bases; nucleotides outside the gene matches: 7. CDR3 size: 15 residues. The DNA of the CDR3 is TGCAGCGTTGAGGATCGGGGGGGAATCACAGATACGCAGTATTTT. Translating it yields CSVEDRGGITDTQYF.

This rearrangement joins TRBV4-2 to TRBJ2-3; 8 bases match TRBD2. V lost 1 base and J lost 3; bases outside the gene matches: 3. This CDR3 is 15 amino acids long. The germline gives CDR1 LGHNA, CDR2 YNFKEQ. DNA for the CDR3: TGTGCCAGCAGCCAAGCGGGGGGGGAAACAGATACGCAGTATTTT. Protein product: CASSQAGGETDTQYF.

This chain links TRBV14 with TRBJ2-2; 9 bases map to TRBD1. V trimming: 0 bases; J trimming: 6 bases; junction bases outside the gene matches: 8. Germline assignment: CDR1 SGHDN and CDR2 FVKESK. The CDR3 extends over 17 amino acids. The CDR3 reads CASSQDGDRVIAGELFF. CDR3 in DNA: TGTGCCAGCAGCCAAGACGGGGACAGGGTGATAGCCGGGGAGCTGTTTTTT.

Within the sample, this clone is medium-sized. The chain is built from TRBV27 and TRBJ2-3, with 7 positions matching TRBD2. The CDR3 runs 17 residues. Trimming took 3 bases from V and 0 from J; bases not matched to a gene: 9. The V gene's germline CDR1 is MNHEY and CDR2 SMNVEV (reference sequence). The CDR3 sequence: CASSFEGGPSSTDTQYF. The CDR3 DNA reads TGTGCCAGCAGTTTCGAGGGAGGGCCCTCTAGCACAGATACGCAGTATTTT.

The chain is built from TRBV9 and TRBJ1-1; tentatively, D is TRBD1 (5 bases). Germline loops: CDR1 SGDLS, CDR2 YYNGEE. This CDR3 has 15 residues. The V and J ends lost 4 bases and 0 bases respectively, with 13 bases between them. The CDR3 coding sequence is TGTGCCAGCAGCCTTACGGGACGAATGAACACTGAAGCTTTCTTT. Translated, it gives CASSLTGRMNTEAFF.

This clone was counted a single time. V is TRBV2 and J is TRBJ1-1; weak D call: TRBD1 (6 bases). Trimming shortened V by 9 bases and J by 0 bases, and 14 bases separated the two germline ends. The CDR3 spans 14 residues. CDR1 is SNHLY and CDR2 is FYNNEI in the germline V gene. The CDR3, as DNA: TGTGCCAGGAATCAGGACAGCCTGAACACTGAAGCTTTCTTT. Translating it yields CARNQDSLNTEAFF.

This sequence joins TRBV27 and TRBJ1-5; 8 bases agree with TRBD1. Per the germline V gene, CDR1 is MNHEY and CDR2 is SMNVEV (reference sequence). After removal of 5 bases from V and 2 bases from J, the junction contained 8 bases not matched to a gene. CDR3 length: 16 residues. DNA of the CDR3: TGTGCCAGCAGTAGGCAGGGGGCTCGGGGCAATCAGCCCCAGCATTTT. This codes for CASSRQGARGNQPQHF.

Only a few counts were recorded for this clone. This chain joins TRBV7-9 and TRBJ1-2; 7 nucleotides agree with TRBD1. With V trimmed by 5 bases and J by 5 bases, 8 bases remained unmatched. Germline V gives CDR1 SEHNR, CDR2 FQNEAQ (reference sequence). The CDR3 totals 14 residues. DNA of the CDR3: TGTGCCAGCAGCCCTGGAGGGGGCGCATATGGCTACACCTTC. Translated, it gives CASSPGGGAYGYTF.

The chain has TRBV7-9 and TRBJ2-7; unclear D gene. CDR3 size: 12 residues. V was pared by 3 bases and J by 3 bases, with 6 bases between. Per the germline V gene, CDR1 is SEHNR and CDR2 is FQNEAQ (reference sequence). Here the CDR3 DNA reads TGTGCCAGCAGCTTTGACGGCTACGAGCAGTACTTC. This codes for CASSFDGYEQYF.

The J gene is TRBJ2-5, the V gene TRBV27, with TRBD2 identical over 9 bases. Per germline, CDR1 MNHEY and CDR2 SMNVEV (reference sequence). Unmatched junction bases numbered 2, after V lost 2 bases and J lost 7 bases. This CDR3 comprises 13 residues. The DNA of the CDR3 is TGTGCCAGCAGTTTAGGCGGGAGGGGGACCCAGTACTTC. Amino acid sequence: CASSLGGRGTQYF.

The DNA for the CDR3 is TGCGCCAGCAGCGATGGACCTTACAGGGGGTTAACCTCCCCGGGGGAGCTGTTTTTT. It codes for CASSDGPYRGLTSPGELFF. This chain uses TRBV5-1 with TRBJ2-2; 8 positions agree with TRBD1. CDR1 and CDR2 (germline): SGHRS, YFSETQ. The CDR3 is made up of 19 amino acids. J was trimmed by 8 bases and V by 4 bases; bases with no gene match: 22.

This chain uses TRBV18 with TRBJ2-1; 7 bases match TRBD2. The CDR3 consists of 15 residues. Germline V CDR1 and CDR2: KGHSH, LQKENI. V trimming: 0 bases; J trimming: 7 bases; junction bases outside the gene matches: 6. In DNA, the CDR3 is TGTGCCAGCTCACCACCGGTCGGGGGGATGAATGAGCAGTTCTTC. Protein: CASSPPVGGMNEQFF.

This clone has a single count. This rearrangement joins TRBV19 to TRBJ1-5, with 8 bases lining up with TRBD1. The CDR3 runs 14 residues. The germline CDR1 and CDR2 sequences are LNHDA and SQIVND (reference sequence). V lost 4 bases and J lost 6; bases outside the gene matches: 5. DNA of the CDR3: TGTGCCAGTAGTACCCGACAGGGGATTCAGCCCCAGCATTTT. Translating it yields CASSTRQGIQPQHF.